This TCR beta chain was sequenced for a study of human CD8 memory T cell subsets. As regards this clonotype: Its antigen is not known.

Study-wide results and limits: The study found similarly high diversity in stem-like memory and precursor exhausted T cells, unlike effector memory cells. Chao1 estimates suggested stem-like memory T cells exceeded precursor exhausted T cells in diversity.

The authors enriched total CD8+ T cells by negative magnetic separation. Total RNA was taken from over 140,000 sorted CD8+ T cells, in duplicate, per subset. UMI-labeled 5' RACE was the method by which TCR beta libraries were made. TCRdb re-called the 5' RACE reads, yielding one record per CDR3 amino acid sequence without DNA. The sample data list roughly 10,000 distinct CDR3 sequences. The receptor was derived from a human donor in good health. The source material was CD8+ T cells from PBMCs.

The CDR3 region is CASSSSGGPNNEQFF. The chain carries TRBV6-5 and TRBJ2-1. CDR3 size: 15 residues. Per germline, CDR1 MNHEY and CDR2 SVGAGI.